This T cell receptor beta chain was recorded in a study of blood T cell repertoires in COVID-19. Looking at the study overall: Sites across the United States, Italy and Spain contributed samples from acute and convalescent COVID-19.

This study enrolled people aged about 18 to 100 from about two dozen US geographic areas. Allocation to cohorts depended on clinical history reported by the participants. This CDR3 contains 18 residues. Sequenced by immunoSEQ multiplex PCR; TCRdb stores in-frame clones only, minus some. The sample has under 500,000 clones, 75% to 90% seen once; the top ten hold around 1.1%. Sequenced material: PBMCs or T cells enriched from blood (not recorded which). The chain links TRBV21-1 to TRBJ1-5. TRBV21-1 is a pseudogene segment. This receptor was taken from a man between 25 and 39 years old who had recovered from COVID-19. This CDR3 is CASSKAERGGRRDQPQHF. CDR3 coding DNA: TGTGCCAGCAGCAAAGCGGAACGGGGGGGGCGCCGGGATCAGCCCCAGCATTTT.